The rows below give T cell receptor beta chains drawn from one sample of a study of blood T cell repertoires in COVID-19. Sequencing was performed with immunoSEQ multiplex PCR; in TCRdb, only in-frame clones are kept and a portion is missing. Here the sample spans around 140,000 clones, approximately 78% being singletons. The sequenced sample consisted of PBMCs or T cells enriched from blood (not recorded which). The origin of the receptors is a woman between 50 and 59 years old who had recovered from COVID-19. Each CDR3 is given with its conserved first and last residue. D genes are given only for firm matches. Rows may omit the clone size; those that give it use once, few, many or a size class.

v_gene: TRBV5-1
d_gene: NA
j_gene: TRBJ1-3
abundance: NA
CDR3aa: CASSLVGNSGNTIYF
CDR3nt: TGCGCCAGCAGCTTGGTCGGGAACTCTGGAAACACCATATATTTT

v_gene: TRBV3-1/TRBV3-2
d_gene: NA
j_gene: TRBJ2-3
abundance: NA
CDR3aa: CASSQDSSRRTQYF
CDR3nt: TGTGCCAGCAGCCAAGATAGCAGCCGGCGTACGCAGTATTTT

v_gene: TRBV5-1
d_gene: NA
j_gene: TRBJ2-6
abundance: NA
CDR3aa: CASSRESGANVLTF
CDR3nt: TGCGCCAGCAGCCGGGAATCTGGGGCCAACGTCCTGACTTTC

v_gene: TRBV5-1
d_gene: NA
j_gene: TRBJ1-6
abundance: NA
CDR3aa: CASSKGLRDNSPLHF
CDR3nt: TGCGCCAGCAGCAAAGGGTTGAGGGATAATTCACCCCTCCACTTT

v_gene: TRBV9
d_gene: NA
j_gene: TRBJ1-5
abundance: NA
CDR3aa: CASSVGQGNSNQPQHF
CDR3nt: TGTGCCAGCAGCGTAGGTCAGGGGAATAGCAATCAGCCCCAGCATTTT

v_gene: TRBV7-2
d_gene: NA
j_gene: TRBJ2-7
abundance: NA
CDR3aa: CASSSEALPVYEQYF
CDR3nt: TGTGCCAGCAGCTCGGAGGCCCTTCCCGTCTACGAGCAGTACTTC

v_gene: TRBV5-4
d_gene: TRBD1
j_gene: TRBJ2-1
abundance: NA
CDR3aa: CASSLVGQGAIATYNEQFF
CDR3nt: TGTGCCAGCAGCTTGGTAGGACAGGGGGCGATAGCCACCTACAATGAGCAGTTCTTC

v_gene: TRBV20-1
d_gene: NA
j_gene: TRBJ1-2
abundance: NA
CDR3aa: CSVSGEGGYTF
CDR3nt: TGCAGTGTTTCAGGAGAGGGAGGCTACACCTTC

v_gene: TRBV27
d_gene: TRBD2
j_gene: TRBJ2-5
abundance: NA
CDR3aa: CASSFSLLAGGNQETQYF
CDR3nt: TGTGCCAGCAGTTTTTCCCTCCTAGCGGGGGGGAACCAAGAGACCCAGTACTTC

v_gene: TRBV5-6
d_gene: NA
j_gene: TRBJ1-6
abundance: NA
CDR3aa: CASSQTPESSYNSPLHF
CDR3nt: TGTGCCAGCAGCCAGACACCCGAGAGCTCCTATAATTCACCCCTCCACTTT

v_gene: TRBV7-9
d_gene: TRBD1
j_gene: TRBJ1-3
abundance: NA
CDR3aa: CASSAGQVNSGNTIYF
CDR3nt: TGTGCCAGCAGCGCGGGACAGGTGAACTCTGGAAACACCATATATTTT

v_gene: TRBV5-1
d_gene: TRBD1
j_gene: TRBJ2-1
abundance: once
CDR3aa: CASSQDRGSYNEQFF
CDR3nt: TGCGCCAGCAGCCAAGACAGGGGGTCCTACAATGAGCAGTTCTTC

v_gene: TRBV18
d_gene: NA
j_gene: TRBJ1-1
abundance: NA
CDR3aa: CASSLGPGLTEAFF
CDR3nt: TGTGCCAGCTCCCTGGGGCCCGGTTTGACTGAAGCTTTCTTT

v_gene: TRBV15
d_gene: NA
j_gene: TRBJ2-2
abundance: once
CDR3aa: CATSRDLGRGSGELFF
CDR3nt: TGTGCCACCAGCAGAGATCTGGGCAGGGGAAGCGGGGAGCTGTTTTTT

v_gene: TRBV5-5
d_gene: NA
j_gene: TRBJ2-1
abundance: NA
CDR3aa: CASSLSTTANEQFF
CDR3nt: TGTGCCAGCAGCTTGTCGACGACAGCCAATGAGCAGTTCTTC

v_gene: TRBV6-5
d_gene: NA
j_gene: TRBJ2-5
abundance: NA
CDR3aa: CASRTGFRETQYF
CDR3nt: TGTGCCAGCAGAACAGGGTTCCGAGAGACCCAGTACTTC

v_gene: TRBV28
d_gene: TRBD1
j_gene: TRBJ1-5
abundance: once
CDR3aa: CASSQGADQPQHF
CDR3nt: TGTGCCAGCAGTCAGGGGGCCGATCAGCCCCAGCATTTT

v_gene: TRBV7-9
d_gene: TRBD2
j_gene: TRBJ2-1
abundance: many
CDR3aa: CASSPKAGAPSYNEQFF
CDR3nt: TGTGCCAGCAGCCCAAAAGCGGGGGCGCCCTCCTACAATGAGCAGTTCTTC

v_gene: TRBV4-1
d_gene: NA
j_gene: TRBJ1-5
abundance: NA
CDR3aa: CASSPRLTAINQPQHF
CDR3nt: TGCGCCAGCAGCCCCCGCTTGACAGCAATAAATCAGCCCCAGCATTTT

v_gene: TRBV7-9
d_gene: TRBD1
j_gene: TRBJ1-1
abundance: few
CDR3aa: CASKPAGGGQTEAFF
CDR3nt: TGTGCCAGCAAGCCGGCAGGGGGCGGGCAAACTGAAGCTTTCTTT

v_gene: TRBV21-1
d_gene: NA
j_gene: TRBJ1-2
abundance: NA
CDR3aa: CASSTRTGLMLYGYTF
CDR3nt: TGTGCCAGCAGCACTAGGACAGGGTTGATGCTCTATGGCTACACCTTC

v_gene: TRBV10-3
d_gene: NA
j_gene: TRBJ1-4
abundance: once
CDR3aa: CAISPVGAAQKLFF
CDR3nt: TGTGCCATCAGTCCCGTTGGCGCGGCCCAAAAACTGTTTTTT

v_gene: TRBV28
d_gene: NA
j_gene: TRBJ1-4
abundance: once
CDR3aa: CASISATNEKLFF
CDR3nt: TGTGCCAGCATCAGCGCAACTAATGAAAAACTGTTTTTT

v_gene: TRBV6-5
d_gene: NA
j_gene: TRBJ2-7
abundance: NA
CDR3aa: CASSDRLTGYEQYF
CDR3nt: TGTGCCAGCAGCGACCGCTTGACAGGCTACGAGCAGTACTTC

v_gene: TRBV19
d_gene: TRBD1
j_gene: TRBJ1-6
abundance: NA
CDR3aa: CASSWRDRGYNSPLHF
CDR3nt: TGTGCCAGTAGTTGGCGGGACAGGGGCTATAATTCACCCCTCCACTTT

v_gene: TRBV7-2
d_gene: NA
j_gene: TRBJ2-3
abundance: NA
CDR3aa: CASSFRTASDTQYF
CDR3nt: TGTGCCAGCAGCTTCCGGACTGCCTCAGATACGCAGTATTTT

v_gene: TRBV10-3
d_gene: TRBD2
j_gene: TRBJ2-3
abundance: NA
CDR3aa: CAISGAGGPLDTQYF
CDR3nt: TGTGCCATCAGTGGAGCGGGGGGGCCCTTAGATACGCAGTATTTT

v_gene: TRBV7-9
d_gene: TRBD2
j_gene: TRBJ2-5
abundance: NA
CDR3aa: CASSGPLAGLFQYF
CDR3nt: TGTGCCAGCTCCGGCCCCCTAGCGGGTCTCTTTCAGTACTTC

v_gene: TRBV23-1
d_gene: NA
j_gene: TRBJ2-5
abundance: NA
CDR3aa: CASRGQEKTQYF
CDR3nt: TGCGCCAGCAGGGGACAAGAGAAGACCCAGTACTTC